The 22 T cell receptor beta chains presented below share a single source sample, sequenced in a study of shared clonotypes between healthy human individuals. Generated by immunoSEQ multiplex PCR, the TCRdb table keeps only in-frame clones and is missing some. The data contain hundreds of thousands of clones, 95% to 98% of them singletons. Positive CCR7 selection of CD45RO-negative cells yielded the naive CD8 cells, and terminally differentiated effector memory CD45RA+ cells were excluded. Material: naive CD8+ T cells sorted from blood. All receptors come from a man aged 25 to 45 in good health.

The gene calls are TRBV9 and TRBJ2-1, with TRBD2 identical over 8 bases. CDR3 length equals 14 residues. Unmatched junction bases numbered 2, after V lost 3 bases and J lost 3 bases. Germline V lookup: CDR1 SGDLS, CDR2 YYNGEE. CDR3 residues: CASSGGRLYNEQFF. In DNA form, the CDR3 reads TGTGCCAGCAGCGGCGGGAGGCTCTACAATGAGCAGTTCTTC.

The genes are TRBV7-2 and TRBJ2-1, with D possibly matching TRBD2 (5 bases). Germline-derived CDR1 and CDR2 are SGHTA and FQGNSA. V was clipped by 0 bases and J by 6 bases, with 9 bases between them. The CDR3 has 14 amino acids. The chain's CDR3 is CASSLAGEGNEQFF. The CDR3 DNA sequence: TGTGCCAGCAGCTTAGCGGGAGAGGGCAATGAGCAGTTCTTC.

This clone appeared a single time. The CDR3 DNA reads TGTGCCAGCTGGGACCAATGGGACAATGAGCAGTTCTTC. Translation gives CASWDQWDNEQFF. The chain is built from TRBV11-2 and TRBJ2-1; D could derive from TRBD1 or TRBD2 (5 bases each). V was cut by 8 bases and J by 5 bases, with 13 bases left in between. This CDR3 spans 13 amino acids. Germline loops: CDR1 SGHAT, CDR2 FQNNGV.

This chain connects TRBV27 to TRBJ2-1; D is tentatively TRBD1 or TRBD2 (5 bases each). CDR3 length: 14 amino acids. Trimming took off 6 bases at V and 1 base at J, with 10 bases between the two ends. Germline loops: CDR1 MNHEY, CDR2 SMNVEV (reference sequence). DNA for the CDR3: TGTGCCAGCAGCCGGGACCAATCCTACAATGAGCAGTTCTTC. It is translated as CASSRDQSYNEQFF.

The table lists this clone with a count of one. The V gene is TRBV27, the J gene TRBJ1-1; 7 bases align to TRBD1. Germline V gene sequence: CDR1 MNHEY, CDR2 SMNVEV (reference sequence). V gave up 5 bases and J gave up 0 bases; unmatched junction bases: 6. This CDR3 has 15 residues. CDR3 region: CASSPRQGLNTEAFF. Written as DNA, the CDR3 is TGTGCCAGCAGTCCCCGACAGGGCCTGAACACTGAAGCTTTCTTT.

The J gene is TRBJ2-1, the V gene TRBV28, with TRBD2 identical over 9 bases. V shed 4 bases, J shed 8 bases, and the junction held 12 bases outside the gene matches. CDR3 length equals 16 residues. Germline V gene data show CDR1 as MDHEN and CDR2 as SYDVKM. CDR3 coding DNA: TGTGCCAGCAGTTACCTTAGCGGGAGACTTGGCGATGAGCAGTTCTTC. Translating it yields CASSYLSGRLGDEQFF.

The chain is built from TRBV11-2 and TRBJ2-3; TRBD1 matches at 11 bases. This CDR3 is 15 amino acids long. CDR1 and CDR2 (germline): SGHAT, FQNNGV. V was pared by 5 bases and J by 5 bases, with 6 bases of the junction left unmatched. The CDR3 is CASSTGTGGEDTQYF. CDR3 in DNA: TGTGCCAGCAGCACCGGGACAGGGGGTGAAGATACGCAGTATTTT.

This clone has a single count. This chain uses TRBV11-2 with TRBJ2-2; D remains unclear. Germline V gene lookup returns CDR1 SGHAT and CDR2 FQNNGV. CDR3 length equals 14 residues. Trimming took off 5 bases at V and 5 bases at J, with 12 bases between the two ends. This chain's CDR3 is CASSLPGRTGELFF. CDR3 DNA: TGTGCCAGCAGCCTTCCCGGTAGGACCGGGGAGCTGTTTTTT.

V gene TRBV6-1 combines with J gene TRBJ2-1, with 10 bases fitting TRBD2. Germline V gene lookup returns CDR1 MNHNS and CDR2 SASEGT. Trimming removed 4 bases from V and 5 bases from J; junction bases left unmatched: 17. The length of the CDR3 is 19 residues. For the CDR3, the DNA is TGTGCCAGCAGTGGGACTGTAGCGGGAGGCCCTATAGTAAACAATGAGCAGTTCTTC. Protein product: CASSGTVAGGPIVNNEQFF.

The chain joins TRBV5-5 to TRBJ2-7; 8 bases align to TRBD1. This CDR3 comprises 13 residues. Germline-derived CDR1 and CDR2 are SGHKS and YYEKEE (reference sequence). The ends lost 3 bases at V and 3 bases at J; junction bases unmatched: 2. In DNA form, the CDR3 reads TGTGCCAGCAGCTGGGGACAGGTCTACGAGCAGTACTTC. Amino acid sequence: CASSWGQVYEQYF. The whole variable domain, remainder taken from reference TRBV5-5 and TRBJ2-7, is DAGVTQSPTHLIKTRGQQVTLRCSPISGHKSVSWYQQVLGQGPQFIFQYYEKEERGRGNFPDRFSARQFPNYSSELNVNALLLGDSALYLCASSWGQVYEQYFGPGTRLTVT.

The chain combines TRBV9 with TRBJ2-7; D not certain. Germline V gene lookup returns CDR1 SGDLS and CDR2 YYNGEE. V was cut by 1 base and J by 3 bases, with 20 bases left in between. This CDR3 has 17 residues. The CDR3 protein is CASSVFSTIRRNYEQYF. Here the CDR3 DNA reads TGTGCCAGCAGCGTATTCTCAACTATTCGGAGAAACTACGAGCAGTACTTC. The full variable domain, completed using reference TRBV9 and TRBJ2-7, is DSGVTQTPKHLITATGQRVTLRCSPRSGDLSVYWYQQSLDQGLQFLIQYYNGEERAKGNILERFSAQQFPDLHSELNLSSLELGDSALYFCASSVFSTIRRNYEQYFGPGTRLTVT.

This chain uses TRBV5-5 with TRBJ2-5, with D perhaps matching TRBD2 (7 bases). Germline V gene lookup returns CDR1 SGHKS and CDR2 YYEKEE (reference sequence). The CDR3 runs 15 residues. Trimming pared 6 bases from V and 4 bases from J, leaving 19 bases between. CDR3: CASTVEWRGGETQYF. The CDR3, as DNA: TGTGCCAGCACCGTGGAGTGGAGGGGGGGAGAGACCCAGTACTTC.

This rearrangement joins TRBV7-9 to TRBJ2-3; D gene ambiguous. The CDR3 has 12 residues. Trimming took 7 bases from V and 4 from J, leaving 9 bases between them. The germline gives CDR1 SEHNR, CDR2 FQNEAQ (reference sequence). This CDR3 reads CASTLEADTQYF. CDR3 nucleotides: TGTGCCAGCACCCTAGAGGCAGATACGCAGTATTTT.

This chain links TRBV2 with TRBJ2-7, with D perhaps matching TRBD2 (5 bases). The germline V and J ends were trimmed by 6 bases and 7 bases, with 7 bases remaining between them. Germline CDR1 is SNHLY and CDR2 is FYNNEI. CDR3 length: 10 residues. CDR3 sequence (DNA): TGTGCCAGCAGCCTAGCTGAGCAGTACTTC. Protein: CASSLAEQYF.

The chain uses TRBV18 and TRBJ1-5; D is perhaps TRBD1 (6 bases). The V gene lost 4 bases and the J gene lost 3 bases, with 10 bases spanning the gap. This CDR3 is 14 amino acids long. Germline CDR1 reads KGHSH; CDR2 reads LQKENI. The CDR3: CASSLTGINQPQHF. CDR3 DNA sequence: TGTGCCAGCTCACTTACAGGGATCAATCAGCCCCAGCATTTT.

The chain recombines TRBV5-1 with TRBJ2-1, with D perhaps TRBD2 (5 bases). Germline values: CDR1 SGHRS, CDR2 YFSETQ. The CDR3 has 19 amino acids. V gave up 1 base and J gave up 1 base, with 21 bases separating them. The CDR3 is CASSLPSPLKIDSYNEQFF. CDR3 DNA sequence: TGCGCCAGCAGCTTGCCTAGCCCTCTAAAAATAGATTCCTACAATGAGCAGTTCTTC.

This clone appeared once. The chain employs TRBV11-1 and TRBJ2-5; TRBD2 matches at 8 bases. CDR3 length: 16 amino acids. V was clipped by 5 bases and J by 0 bases; unmatched bases: 8. The V gene's germline CDR1 is SGHAT and CDR2 FQDESV (reference sequence). CDR3 residues: CASSLSGSGDQETQYF. CDR3 bases: TGTGCCAGCAGCCTAAGCGGGAGCGGGGACCAAGAGACCCAGTACTTC. The complete variable domain, with remaining parts taken from reference TRBV11-1 and TRBJ2-5, reads EAEVAQSPRYKITEKSQAVAFWCDPISGHATLYWYRQILGQGPELLVQFQDESVVDDSQLPKDRFSAERLKGVDSTLKIQPAELGDSAMYLCASSLSGSGDQETQYFGPGTRLLVL.

This clone was seen only once. The chain links TRBV2 to TRBJ2-7; 9 bases align to TRBD1. The trim removed 6 bases at V and 3 bases at J, leaving 18 bases unmatched. There are 18 residues in the CDR3. Germline lookup yields CDR1 SNHLY and CDR2 FYNNEI. The CDR3 is CASRDTGTGSFYIYEQYF. The CDR3 nucleotides read TGTGCCAGCAGGGATACCGGGACAGGGTCGTTTTATATCTACGAGCAGTACTTC.

V gene TRBV5-1 combines with J gene TRBJ2-1; no clear D. V gave up 0 bases and J gave up 2 bases, with 6 bases separating them. The CDR3 is made up of 14 amino acids. Per the germline V gene, CDR1 is SGHRS and CDR2 is YFSETQ. CDR3 DNA sequence: TGCGCCAGCAGCTTGGTCGGCCCCTACAATGAGCAGTTCTTC. As protein: CASSLVGPYNEQFF.

The rearrangement joins TRBV4-1 to TRBJ2-7, with 10 bases lining up with TRBD2. J lost 0 bases, V lost 2 bases, and 4 bases had no gene match. The CDR3 is 16 amino acids. Germline CDR1 MGHRA, CDR2 YSYEKL. DNA for the CDR3: TGCGCCAGCAGCCAATGGGCTAGCGGGAGCTCCTACGAGCAGTACTTC. Its translation: CASSQWASGSSYEQYF.

CDR3 loop: CAIVEKGGELFF. The DNA of the CDR3 is TGTGCCATCGTCGAGAAGGGAGGGGAGCTGTTTTTT. The J gene is TRBJ2-2, the V gene TRBV2, with no clear D. V shed 10 bases and J shed 8 bases, with 14 bases lying between them. CDR3 length: 12 amino acids. CDR1 is SNHLY, CDR2 FYNNEI, per germline.

V is TRBV5-5 and J is TRBJ2-7; the D is unclear. This CDR3 spans 15 amino acids. The V end lost 0 bases, the J end lost 2 bases, and 12 bases lay between the germline ends. The V gene's germline CDR1 is SGHKS and CDR2 YYEKEE (reference sequence). The CDR3 DNA sequence: TGTGCCAGCAGCTTGGTTCGAGGTCGGACCTACGAGCAGTACTTC. It translates to CASSLVRGRTYEQYF. The variable domain in full, with the rest retrieved from reference TRBV5-5 and TRBJ2-7, is DAGVTQSPTHLIKTRGQQVTLRCSPISGHKSVSWYQQVLGQGPQFIFQYYEKEERGRGNFPDRFSARQFPNYSSELNVNALLLGDSALYLCASSLVRGRTYEQYFGPGTRLTVT.